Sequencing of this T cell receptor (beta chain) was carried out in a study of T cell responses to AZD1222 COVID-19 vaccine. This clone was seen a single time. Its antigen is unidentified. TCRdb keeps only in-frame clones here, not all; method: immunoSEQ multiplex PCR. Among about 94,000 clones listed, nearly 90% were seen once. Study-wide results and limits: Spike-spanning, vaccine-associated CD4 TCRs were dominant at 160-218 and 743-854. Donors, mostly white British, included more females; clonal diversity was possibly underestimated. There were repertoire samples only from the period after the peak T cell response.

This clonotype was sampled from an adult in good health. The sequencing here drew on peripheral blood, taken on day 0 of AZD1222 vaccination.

CDR3 loop: CASSPPRGARETQYF. DNA for the CDR3: TGTGCCAGTAGTCCTCCGCGGGGGGCCCGAGAGACCCAGTACTTC. J is TRBJ2-5 and V is TRBV19; 8 bases line up with TRBD2. The V segment lost 5 bases and the J segment 4 bases; nucleotides outside the gene matches: 9. Germline lookup yields CDR1 LNHDA and CDR2 SQIVND (reference sequence). The CDR3 length is 15 residues.